These 17 T cell receptor beta chains were all obtained from the same sample, sequenced in a study of T-cell reconstitution after alpha-beta-depleted transplantation in children. The library targeted TCRbeta and was prepared with unique molecular identifiers. TCRdb re-analysed the PCR reads in MiXCR, keeping a single row per CDR3 protein. The sample lists roughly 420,000 distinct CDR3 sequences, about a sixth occurring once. The input for sequencing was PBMCs, mostly from graft donor cells, taken 360 days after TCRalphabeta/CD19-depleted stem cell transplant. The receptors were gathered from a boy younger than two who had a stem cell transplant for Wiskott-Aldrich syndrome, so the T cells may come from the graft donor.

This clonotype was seen repeatedly, ten times or more. V is TRBV28 and J is TRBJ2-3; no reliable D call. Germline lookup yields CDR1 MDHEN and CDR2 SYDVKM. V gave up 5 bases and J gave up 8 bases, with 11 bases separating them. There are 12 residues in the CDR3. CDR3 residues: CASSPPVGTQYF. DNA of the CDR3: TGTGCCAGCAGTCCCCCAGTGGGTACGCAGTATTTT.

Only a few counts were recorded for this clonotype. The chain employs TRBV4-1 and TRBJ2-1; TRBD1 matches at 7 bases. The V gene end was trimmed by 4 bases and the J gene end by 5 bases; junction bases not matched to a gene: 14. CDR3 size: 17 residues. Germline CDR1 and CDR2: MGHRA and YSYEKL. Here the CDR3 DNA reads TGCGCCAGCAGCCCTTGGACAGGTCCCACGGACAACAATGAGCAGTTCTTC. Amino acids: CASSPWTGPTDNNEQFF.

The V call is TRBV10-3, the J call TRBJ2-5, with D possibly TRBD2 on 6 matching bases. The CDR3 totals 13 residues. Trimming removed 5 bases from V and 5 bases from J, with 12 bases in between. Germline loops: CDR1 ENHRY, CDR2 SYGVKD. The CDR3 region is CAISLRGTETQYF. DNA of the CDR3: TGTGCCATCAGTCTGCGGGGAACGGAGACCCAGTACTTC.

The rearrangement joins TRBV10-2 to TRBJ1-1; 7 bases line up with TRBD1. Germline CDR1 is WSHSY and CDR2 is SAAADI. Unmatched junction bases numbered 14, after V lost 3 bases and J lost 10 bases. The CDR3 sequence is 15 residues long. CDR3 residues: CASSEGSTGRLGAFF. In DNA form, the CDR3 reads TGCGCCAGCAGTGAAGGATCGACAGGGCGATTGGGAGCTTTCTTT.

This clonotype was detected a few times. CDR3 sequence reads: CASSPRQGSPYNEQFF. The DNA of the CDR3 is TGTGCCAGCTCACCACGACAGGGAAGTCCCTACAATGAGCAGTTCTTC. The chain has TRBV18 and TRBJ2-1; 7 bases are shared with TRBD1. V shed 1 base and J 2 bases; nucleotides not matched to a gene: 5. The V gene's germline CDR1 is KGHSH and CDR2 LQKENI. CDR3 length: 16 residues.

Only a few counts were recorded for this clonotype. This chain joins TRBV20-1 and TRBJ1-3; D may be TRBD1 (5 bases). The germline V gene has CDR1 DFQATT and CDR2 SNEGSKA (reference sequence). The CDR3 length is 14 residues. V lost 0 bases and J lost 4, with 10 bases in between. This chain's CDR3 is CSARDWGLGNTIYF. In DNA form, the CDR3 reads TGCAGTGCTAGAGATTGGGGACTAGGAAACACCATATATTTT.

Only a few counts were recorded for this clonotype. The rearrangement links TRBV12-3 or TRBV12-4 to TRBJ2-4; D is ambiguous. There are 15 residues in the CDR3. V was shortened by 5 bases and J by 2 bases, with 13 bases between the two germline ends. CDR3 in amino acids: CASSPMGITKNIQYF. CDR3 sequence (DNA): TGTGCCAGCAGTCCGATGGGGATAACCAAAAACATTCAGTACTTC.

This clonotype was counted only a few times. The chain is built from TRBV24-1 and TRBJ2-5; 10 nucleotides match TRBD1. Germline CDR1 KGHDR, CDR2 SFDVKD. Unmatched junction bases numbered 11, after V lost 4 bases and J lost 4 bases. This CDR3 has 17 amino acids. CDR3 bases: TGTGCCACCAGTGACCCGCGACAGGGGGCTTGGGCAGAGACCCAGTACTTC. It yields the protein CATSDPRQGAWAETQYF.

The chain has TRBV6-5 and TRBJ1-6, with a weak D call TRBD1 (6 bases). V lost 0 bases and J 8 bases, leaving 11 bases between the germline ends. The CDR3 contains 15 residues. Germline-derived CDR1 and CDR2 are MNHEY and SVGAGI. CDR3 nucleotides: TGTGCCAGCAGTTACTCGTTTTACAGGGATTCACCCCTCCACTTT. Its translation is CASSYSFYRDSPLHF.

The chain joins TRBV7-2 to TRBJ2-1, with 8 bases lining up with TRBD1. The germline CDR1 and CDR2 sequences are SGHTA and FQGNSA. The CDR3 spans 17 residues. After removal of 2 bases from V and 0 bases from J, the junction contained 6 bases not matched to a gene. CDR3 protein: CASSLFLQGASYNEQFF. The CDR3 coding sequence is TGTGCCAGCAGCTTATTTCTCCAGGGGGCCTCCTACAATGAGCAGTTCTTC.

The V call is TRBV6-1, the J call TRBJ2-7; perhaps TRBD2 as D (5 bases). The CDR3 totals 13 residues. Trimming took 8 bases from V and 0 from J, leaving 11 bases between them. Germline V gene data show CDR1 as MNHNS and CDR2 as SASEGT. The CDR3 region is CASRDRVSYEQYF. The CDR3 bases are TGTGCCAGCCGGGATCGGGTCTCCTACGAGCAGTACTTC.

This clonotype was counted many times. The rearrangement uses TRBV12-3 or TRBV12-4 and TRBJ2-4; 9 bases line up with TRBD1. The trim removed 5 bases at V and 0 bases at J, leaving 5 bases unmatched. The CDR3 sequence is 16 residues long. CDR3 in DNA: TGTGCCAGCAGTCATAACAGGGGGCAAGCCAAAAACATTCAGTACTTC. Translated, it gives CASSHNRGQAKNIQYF.

This clonotype has a handful of counts. The CDR3 DNA reads as TGCGCCAGCAGTGAAGACAATGAGCAGTTCTTC. It yields the protein CASSEDNEQFF. The rearrangement joins TRBV10-1 to TRBJ2-1; the D is unclear. This CDR3 is built from 11 residues. Germline-derived CDR1 and CDR2 are WNHNN and SYGVQD (reference sequence). V was clipped by 3 bases and J by 5 bases, with 2 bases between them.

This clonotype was picked up a small number of times. This chain uses TRBV12-3 or TRBV12-4 with TRBJ2-2, with a weak D call TRBD1 (5 bases). The V end lost 6 bases, the J end lost 6 bases, and 14 bases lay between the germline ends. There are 14 residues in the CDR3. The CDR3 nucleotides read TGTGCCAGCAGGCCGCCAGGGTTCGCCGGGGAGCTGTTTTTT. Its translation: CASRPPGFAGELFF.

Only a few counts were recorded for this clonotype. This chain joins TRBV6-2 or TRBV6-3 and TRBJ1-1; D not certain. The germline CDR1 and CDR2 sequences are MNHEY and SVGEGT. The V gene lost 3 bases and the J gene lost 6 bases, with 11 bases spanning the gap. The CDR3 has 13 amino acids. The CDR3 region has the DNA TGTGCCAGCAGTTATTTCGGTGTCGCTGAAGCTTTCTTT. Its translation: CASSYFGVAEAFF.

This clonotype was seen a few times. The chain joins TRBV5-6 to TRBJ2-1; D unclear. The CDR3 extends over 12 amino acids. V was trimmed by 1 base and J by 8 bases, leaving 7 bases between them. Germline CDR1 is SGHDT and CDR2 is YYEEEE. The CDR3 DNA sequence: TGTGCCAGCAGCTTGTTTGGCGATGAGCAGTTCTTC. This codes for CASSLFGDEQFF.

V is TRBV7-9 and J is TRBJ1-1; D is unresolved. V lost 2 bases to trimming and J lost 2 bases, with 12 bases between them. The CDR3 has 15 residues. Germline lookup yields CDR1 SEHNR and CDR2 FQNEAQ (reference sequence). The CDR3 coding sequence is TGTGCCAGCAGCTTAAGACGCTTGGGAAACACTGAAGCTTTCTTT. Encoded protein: CASSLRRLGNTEAFF.